Presented here are 25 T cell receptor beta chains from one specimen sequenced in a study of STAT3 mutations in large granular lymphocyte leukemia. Notes on the study in general: In T-cell large granular lymphocyte leukemia, about half of patients showed multiple immunodominant subclonotypes.

Sequencing was performed with immunoSEQ multiplex PCR; in TCRdb, only in-frame clones are kept and a portion is missing. Among under 4,000 clones listed, around 46% were seen once. Antigens for these TCRs are unknown. The sequenced sample was peripheral blood mononuclear cells. The receptors here all came from a man aged 50 to 60 with T-cell large granular lymphocyte leukemia. Some clones in this sample may be carry-over from other donors' samples.

The sample holds a few counts of this clone. The chain uses TRBV5-1 and TRBJ2-2, with unresolved D. In germline, CDR1 is SGHRS, CDR2 YFSETQ. The CDR3 length is 14 residues. Trimming took off 1 base at V and 8 bases at J, with 12 bases between the two ends. The CDR3 protein is CASSLLRSLGELFF. CDR3 in DNA: TGCGCCAGCAGCTTGTTGCGGTCGCTTGGGGAGCTGTTTTTT.

V and J are TRBV18 and TRBJ2-1; D might be TRBD2 (6 bases). The V gene lost 2 bases and the J gene lost 2 bases, with 13 bases spanning the gap. The CDR3 length is 16 residues. The germline CDR1 and CDR2 sequences are KGHSH and LQKENI. CDR3 DNA: TGTGCCAGCTCACCAGTGGAGGGAGCTGCCTACAATGAGCAGTTCTTC. It specifies CASSPVEGAAYNEQFF.

The table lists this clone with a few counts. This chain uses TRBV5-1 with TRBJ1-2; 7 nucleotides align to TRBD1. The V segment lost 1 base and the J segment 4 bases; nucleotides outside the gene matches: 1. The V gene's germline CDR1 is SGHRS and CDR2 YFSETQ. CDR3 length equals 13 residues. The CDR3 DNA reads TGCGCCAGCAGCTTGCCAGGGGGCTATGGCTACACCTTC. This encodes CASSLPGGYGYTF.

The chain has TRBV6-5 and TRBJ1-1; D gene ambiguous. Germline CDR1 MNHEY, CDR2 SVGAGI. This CDR3 region has 14 residues. Trimming removed 0 bases from V and 1 base from J, with 6 bases in between. CDR3 DNA sequence: TGTGCCAGCAGTTACTCCTTAGCGAACACTGAAGCTTTCTTT. It specifies CASSYSLANTEAFF.

Only a few counts were recorded for this clone. The chain recombines TRBV25-1 with TRBJ2-3, with D possibly being TRBD2 (5 bases). Germline V gene data show CDR1 as MGHDK and CDR2 as SYGVNS. V dropped 4 bases and J dropped 6 bases, with 14 bases sitting between them. The CDR3 has 14 amino acids. Here the CDR3 reads CASSVGTSGDTQYF. In DNA form, the CDR3 reads TGTGCCAGCAGTGTGGGCACTAGTGGGGATACGCAGTATTTT. Full variable domain (missing parts from reference TRBV25-1 and TRBJ2-3): EADIYQTPRYLVIGTGKKITLECSQTMGHDKMYWYQQDPGMELHLIHYSYGVNSTEKGDLSSESTVSRIRTEHFPLTLESARPSHTSQYLCASSVGTSGDTQYFGPGTRLTVL.

This chain uses TRBV6-5 with TRBJ2-7; 8 bases line up with TRBD2. Germline loops: CDR1 MNHEY, CDR2 SVGAGI. V was pared by 7 bases and J by 3 bases, with 11 bases of the junction left unmatched. CDR3 length equals 15 residues. CDR3 region: CASTPGYGTSYEQYF. The CDR3 DNA follows: TGTGCCAGCACCCCAGGCTACGGGACTAGCTACGAGCAGTACTTC.

The genes are TRBV30 and TRBJ1-5, with 7 bases aligning to TRBD1. Germline V lookup: CDR1 GTSNPN, CDR2 SVGIG (reference sequence). J lost 5 bases, V lost 0 bases, and 1 base had no gene match. The CDR3 extends over 13 amino acids. This CDR3 is CAWSVDRDQPQHF. The CDR3 bases are TGTGCCTGGAGTGTTGACAGGGATCAGCCCCAGCATTTT.

The chain links TRBV5-6 to TRBJ1-5; the D is unclear. The CDR3 sequence is 13 residues long. V lost 1 base to trimming and J lost 4 bases, with 6 bases between them. CDR1 and CDR2 (germline): SGHDT, YYEEEE. Written as DNA, the CDR3 is TGTGCCAGCAGCTTGAGGTATAATCAGCCCCAGCATTTT. Residues: CASSLRYNQPQHF.

The rearrangement joins TRBV5-1 to TRBJ1-4; TRBD1 agrees at 10 bases. This CDR3 is built from 15 residues. CDR1 is SGHRS and CDR2 is YFSETQ in the germline V gene. Trimming at V came to 4 bases and at J to 8 bases, leaving 8 bases not matched to a gene. Written as DNA, the CDR3 is TGCGCCAGCAGCCCTGGACAGGGGGTGAGGGAAAAACTGTTTTTT. This encodes CASSPGQGVREKLFF.

This clone occurred a few times. The chain is built from TRBV7-9 and TRBJ1-2, with TRBD1 matching 7 bases. Germline V lookup: CDR1 SEHNR, CDR2 FQNEAQ (reference sequence). V lost 6 bases and J lost 4; bases outside the gene matches: 5. This CDR3 comprises 13 residues. The CDR3 sequence is CASSFQGGYGYTF. The DNA for the CDR3 is TGTGCCAGCAGTTTCCAGGGGGGCTATGGCTACACCTTC.

This chain joins TRBV5-4 and TRBJ1-1, with TRBD1 as a possible D gene (6 bases). This CDR3 is 15 amino acids long. The germline CDR1 and CDR2 sequences are SGHNT and YYREEE (reference sequence). V lost 4 bases and J lost 0, with 13 bases in between. The CDR3 DNA sequence: TGTGCCAGCAGCACCGGGGGGCCCATGAACACTGAAGCTTTCTTT. Protein: CASSTGGPMNTEAFF.

This clone was observed a handful of times. The chain recombines TRBV29-1 with TRBJ2-7, with D uncertain. Germline assignment: CDR1 SQVTM and CDR2 ANQGSEA. Trimming shortened V by 5 bases and J by 7 bases, and 9 bases separated the two germline ends. The CDR3 covers 10 residues. CDR3 nucleotide sequence: TGCAGCGTTCTGGTGGGGGAGCAGTACTTC. This sequence encodes CSVLVGEQYF.

As to this clone: This likely traces to a read error, being one base from a far larger clone. The chain uses TRBV6-4 and TRBJ1-1; D not certain. V lost 5 bases and J 1 base, leaving 8 bases between the germline ends. Germline lookup yields CDR1 MRHNA and CDR2 SNTAGT. The CDR3 has 13 amino acids. CDR3: CASSLSWNTEAFF. CDR3 DNA sequence: TGTGCCAGCAGTTTATCCTGGAACACTGAAGCTTTCTTT.

The CDR3 bases are TGTGCCAGCAGTGAAGTTGACGGCCCCTATGGCTACACCTTC. Translation: CASSEVDGPYGYTF. This sequence joins TRBV2 and TRBJ1-2; D ambiguous. The CDR3 has 14 amino acids. Germline values: CDR1 SNHLY, CDR2 FYNNEI. V lost 1 base and J 4 bases, leaving 10 bases between the germline ends.

There are a few counts of this clone. The chain recombines TRBV5-4 with TRBJ2-7, with TRBD1 matching over 7 bases. Germline V gives CDR1 SGHNT, CDR2 YYREEE (reference sequence). The CDR3 is made up of 14 amino acids. Unmatched junction bases numbered 5, after V lost 3 bases and J lost 2 bases. The CDR3 here is CASSSGTAPYEQYF. The CDR3 nucleotides are TGTGCCAGCAGCTCCGGGACAGCTCCCTACGAGCAGTACTTC.

CDR3 coding DNA: TGTGCCAGCTCACCAGGTAGCGGGAGGGATCAAGAGCAGTACTTC. This gives the protein CASSPGSGRDQEQYF. This chain uses TRBV18 with TRBJ2-7; 11 nucleotides match TRBD2. This CDR3 has 15 residues. CDR1 and CDR2 from the germline V gene are KGHSH and LQKENI. J gave up 7 bases and V 2 bases, and 7 bases lay outside the gene matches.

The V gene is TRBV5-1, the J gene TRBJ2-7, with 8 bases aligning to TRBD1. Per germline, CDR1 SGHRS and CDR2 YFSETQ. This CDR3 comprises 15 residues. J lost 0 bases, V lost 4 bases, and 6 bases had no gene match. CDR3 region: CASSTTGGSSYEQYF. The CDR3 DNA is TGCGCCAGCAGCACTACAGGGGGGAGCTCCTACGAGCAGTACTTC.

This clone showed up just a few times. V is TRBV5-4 and J is TRBJ2-7; maybe TRBD1 (6 bases). This CDR3 is 13 amino acids long. V was pared by 3 bases and J by 3 bases, with 10 bases between. Per the germline V gene, CDR1 is SGHNT and CDR2 is YYREEE (reference sequence). CDR3 nucleotides: TGTGCCAGCAGCTCGGACAGAGTCTACGAGCAGTACTTC. This translates into CASSSDRVYEQYF.

This sequence joins TRBV7-9 and TRBJ1-2; D is unclear. V lost 3 bases, J lost 0 bases, and 11 bases lay in between. CDR1 is SEHNR and CDR2 is FQNEAQ in the germline V gene (reference sequence). CDR3 length: 15 residues. DNA of the CDR3: TGTGCCAGCAGCTTGGCCTTGAATGCTAACTATGGCTACACCTTC. Translated, it gives CASSLALNANYGYTF. Full variable domain (missing parts from reference TRBV7-9 and TRBJ1-2): DTGVSQNPRHKITKRGQNVTFRCDPISEHNRLYWYRQTLGQGPEFLTYFQNEAQLEKSRLLSDRFSAERPKGSFSTLEIQRTEQGDSAMYLCASSLALNANYGYTFGSGTRLTVV.

The V call is TRBV5-1, the J call TRBJ2-5; 9 bases agree with TRBD1. CDR1 and CDR2 (germline): SGHRS, YFSETQ. Germline trimming cut 0 bases from V and 5 bases from J; bases unmatched to any gene: 5. CDR3 length: 15 amino acids. This chain's CDR3 is CASSLGTGTGETQYF. The CDR3 DNA is TGCGCCAGCAGCTTGGGAACAGGGACAGGGGAGACCCAGTACTTC.

By its share, this clone is large. The chain combines TRBV5-6 with TRBJ2-3; tentative D call: TRBD2 (5 bases). The CDR3 extends over 13 amino acids. Germline V gene sequence: CDR1 SGHDT, CDR2 YYEEEE. The germline V and J ends were trimmed by 0 bases and 9 bases, with 11 bases remaining between them. CDR3 sequence reads: CASSLGRPGTQYF. DNA of the CDR3: TGTGCCAGCAGCTTGGGGCGCCCGGGGACGCAGTATTTT.

In its sample, this clone was seen a few times. The gene calls are TRBV5-1 and TRBJ1-6; 8 bases agree with TRBD1. Germline V gives CDR1 SGHRS, CDR2 YFSETQ. This CDR3 is 16 amino acids long. V dropped 4 bases and J dropped 3; count of bases not matched to a gene: 6. CDR3 residues: CASSGKTGDYNSPLHF. DNA of the CDR3: TGCGCCAGCAGCGGAAAGACAGGGGACTATAATTCACCCCTCCACTTT.

The table lists this clone with a count of one. The rearrangement joins TRBV7-9 to TRBJ1-1; possible D gene TRBD1, 6 bases. This CDR3 has 14 amino acids. Germline V CDR1 and CDR2: SEHNR, FQNEAQ (reference sequence). The germline V and J ends were trimmed by 5 bases and 1 base, with 11 bases remaining between them. The CDR3 nucleotides read TGTGCCAGCAGCGGCCAAGGGGGGAACACTGAAGCTTTCTTT. This gives the protein CASSGQGGNTEAFF.

The chain has TRBV28 and TRBJ2-3; D is perhaps TRBD2 (6 bases). V was trimmed by 3 bases and J by 4 bases, leaving 14 bases between them. The germline CDR1 and CDR2 sequences are MDHEN and SYDVKM. The length of the CDR3 is 15 residues. The CDR3 reads CASSFGGGEADTQYF. The CDR3 coding sequence is TGTGCCAGCAGTTTCGGCGGAGGGGAGGCAGATACGCAGTATTTT.

In this sample, this clone turned up a few times. The chain couples TRBV10-2 to TRBJ2-3; TRBD1 might be the D (6 bases). From germline, CDR1 is WSHSY and CDR2 SAAADI. The CDR3 has 15 amino acids. V gave up 3 bases and J gave up 6 bases, with 16 bases separating them. The DNA of the CDR3 is TGCGCCAGCAGTGAAGGTGTTGCAGGGGTCGATACGCAGTATTTT. Translated: CASSEGVAGVDTQYF.